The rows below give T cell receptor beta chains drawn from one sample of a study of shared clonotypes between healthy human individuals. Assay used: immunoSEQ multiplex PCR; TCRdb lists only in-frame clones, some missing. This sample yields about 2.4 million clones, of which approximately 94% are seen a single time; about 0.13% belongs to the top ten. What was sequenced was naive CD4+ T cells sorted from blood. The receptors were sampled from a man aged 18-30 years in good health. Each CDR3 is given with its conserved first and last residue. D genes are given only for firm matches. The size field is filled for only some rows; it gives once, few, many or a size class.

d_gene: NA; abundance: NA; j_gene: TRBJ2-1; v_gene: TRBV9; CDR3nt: TGTGCCAGCAGCATAGGGGACCGGGCTTTCAATGAGCAGTTCTTC; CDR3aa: CASSIGDRAFNEQFF
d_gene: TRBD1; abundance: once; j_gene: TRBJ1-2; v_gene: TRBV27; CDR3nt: TGTGCCAGCAGTTCCCTCGCGACAGGGGCCTATGGCTACACCTTC; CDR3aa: CASSSLATGAYGYTF
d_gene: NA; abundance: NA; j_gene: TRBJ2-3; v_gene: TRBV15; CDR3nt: TGTGCCACCAGCAGGGATGATGGGCTGGTTAGCACAGATACGCAGTATTTT; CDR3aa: CATSRDDGLVSTDTQYF
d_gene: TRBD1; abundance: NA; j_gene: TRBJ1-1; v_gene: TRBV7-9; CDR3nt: TGTGCCAGCAGCTTTGGGACAGGGACAGAAGCTTTCTTT; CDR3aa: CASSFGTGTEAFF
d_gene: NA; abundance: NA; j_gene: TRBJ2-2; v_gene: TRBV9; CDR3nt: TGTGCCAGCAGCGTAGAGCCAGGTTTGAACACCGGGGAGCTGTTTTTT; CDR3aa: CASSVEPGLNTGELFF
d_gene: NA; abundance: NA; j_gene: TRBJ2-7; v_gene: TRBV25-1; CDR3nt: TGTGCCAGCGGGGGGGCCGGCTCCTACGAGCAGTACTTC; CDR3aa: CASGGAGSYEQYF
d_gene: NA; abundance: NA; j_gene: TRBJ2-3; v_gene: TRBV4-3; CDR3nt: TGCGCCAGCAGCCAAGAGCGCTTCCTAGCGCTAGATACGCAGTATTTT; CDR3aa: CASSQERFLALDTQYF
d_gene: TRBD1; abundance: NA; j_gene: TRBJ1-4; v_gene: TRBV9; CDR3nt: TGTGCCAGCAGCGCAGGGACAGGGGGTAATGAAAAACTGTTTTTT; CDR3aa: CASSAGTGGNEKLFF
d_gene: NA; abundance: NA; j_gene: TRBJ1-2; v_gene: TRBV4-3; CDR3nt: TGCGCCAGCAGCCTCGACGGAACGCAGCCCTATGGCTACACCTTC; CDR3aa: CASSLDGTQPYGYTF
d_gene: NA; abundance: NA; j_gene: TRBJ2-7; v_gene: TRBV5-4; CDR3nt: TGTGCCAGCAGCTATGGCGGGGCCAGGAGCTCCTACGAGCAGTACTTC; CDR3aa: CASSYGGARSSYEQYF
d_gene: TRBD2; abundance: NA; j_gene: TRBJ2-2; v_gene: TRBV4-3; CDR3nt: TGCGCCAGCAGCCAAGACATGGCTAGCGGGATCGCCGGGGAGCTGTTTTTT; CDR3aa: CASSQDMASGIAGELFF
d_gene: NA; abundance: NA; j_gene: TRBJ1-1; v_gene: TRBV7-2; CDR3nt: TGTGCCAGCAGCTCACAGAGTCCTGAAGCTTTCTTT; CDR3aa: CASSSQSPEAFF
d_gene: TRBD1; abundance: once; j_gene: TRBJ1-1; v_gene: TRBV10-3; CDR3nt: TGTGCCATCAGAGACAGGGAAGCAACTGAAGCTTTCTTT; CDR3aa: CAIRDREATEAFF
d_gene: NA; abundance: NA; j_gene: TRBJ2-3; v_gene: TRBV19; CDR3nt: TGTGCCAGTAGTATAGACAGGTATCCAAGCACAGATACGCAGTATTTT; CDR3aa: CASSIDRYPSTDTQYF
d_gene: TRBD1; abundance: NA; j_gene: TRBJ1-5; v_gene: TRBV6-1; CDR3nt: TGTGCCAGCAGTGACGAGGGGGCGAGATTTCAGCCCCAGCATTTT; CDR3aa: CASSDEGARFQPQHF
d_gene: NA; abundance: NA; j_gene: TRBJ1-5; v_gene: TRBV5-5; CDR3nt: TGTGCCAGCAGCTCCGGTAGTCTGAACTCCGGGCAGCCCCAGCATTTT; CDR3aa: CASSSGSLNSGQPQHF
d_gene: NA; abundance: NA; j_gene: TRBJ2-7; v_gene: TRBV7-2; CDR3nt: TGTGCCAGCAGCTCCAACTCTCTAACCTACGAGCAGTACTTC; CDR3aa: CASSSNSLTYEQYF
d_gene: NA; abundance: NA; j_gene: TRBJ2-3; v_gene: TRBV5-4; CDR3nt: TGTGCCAGCAGCCTTCCGACAGTTATTAGCACAGATACGCAGTATTTT; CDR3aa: CASSLPTVISTDTQYF
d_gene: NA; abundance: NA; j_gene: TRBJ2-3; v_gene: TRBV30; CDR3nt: TGTGCCTGGAGTAGGGTAGACCTTCGCACAGATACGCAGTATTTT; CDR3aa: CAWSRVDLRTDTQYF
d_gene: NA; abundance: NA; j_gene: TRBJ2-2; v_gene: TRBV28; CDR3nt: TGTGCCAGCAGTTTAAACCGCGGGGAGCTGTTTTTT; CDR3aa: CASSLNRGELFF
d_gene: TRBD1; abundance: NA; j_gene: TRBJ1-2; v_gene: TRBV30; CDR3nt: TGTGCCTGGGGTGCTCCGGGACAGATCTATGGCTACACCTTC; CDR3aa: CAWGAPGQIYGYTF
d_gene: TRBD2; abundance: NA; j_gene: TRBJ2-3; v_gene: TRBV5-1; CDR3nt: TGCGCCAGCAGCTTGGTAGCGGGAGGACTATCAGATACGCAGTATTTT; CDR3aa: CASSLVAGGLSDTQYF
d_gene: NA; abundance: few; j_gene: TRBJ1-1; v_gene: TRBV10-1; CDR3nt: TGCGCCAGCAGTGATCGGACAGAGAACACTGAAGCTTTCTTT; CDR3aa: CASSDRTENTEAFF
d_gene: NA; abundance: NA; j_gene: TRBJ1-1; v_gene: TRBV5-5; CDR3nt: TGTGCCAGCAGCCCCCTGGGCGGCAACACTGAAGCTTTCTTT; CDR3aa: CASSPLGGNTEAFF
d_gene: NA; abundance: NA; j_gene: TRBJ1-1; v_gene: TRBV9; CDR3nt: TGTGCCAGCAGCGTAGCCCCGGGGTTGAACACTGAAGCTTTCTTT; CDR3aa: CASSVAPGLNTEAFF
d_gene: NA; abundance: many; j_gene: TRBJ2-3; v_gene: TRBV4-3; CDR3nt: TGCGCCAGCAGCCATGGGGCCACAGGGACAGATACGCAGTATTTT; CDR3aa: CASSHGATGTDTQYF
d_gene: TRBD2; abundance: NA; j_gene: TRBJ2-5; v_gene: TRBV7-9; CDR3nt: TGTGCCAGCAGCCTAGCGGAGGTACTTCAAGAGACCCAGTACTTC; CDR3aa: CASSLAEVLQETQYF
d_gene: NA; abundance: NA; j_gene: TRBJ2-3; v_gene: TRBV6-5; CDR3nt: TGTGCCAGCAGATTACCCGGCACAGATACGCAGTATTTT; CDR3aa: CASRLPGTDTQYF
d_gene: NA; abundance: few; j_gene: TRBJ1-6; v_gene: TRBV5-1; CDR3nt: TGCGCCAGCAGCCTTAGGGAATTCGACAATTCACCCCTCCACTTT; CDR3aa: CASSLREFDNSPLHF
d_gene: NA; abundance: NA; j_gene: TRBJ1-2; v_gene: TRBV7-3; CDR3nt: TGTGCCAGCAGCCCCGGGGGGGGAGGTGGCTACACCTTC; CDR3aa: CASSPGGGGGYTF
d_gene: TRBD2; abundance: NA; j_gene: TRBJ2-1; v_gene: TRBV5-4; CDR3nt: TGTGCCAGCAGCTCGACTAGCGGCGAATGGAATGAGCAGTTCTTC; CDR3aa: CASSSTSGEWNEQFF
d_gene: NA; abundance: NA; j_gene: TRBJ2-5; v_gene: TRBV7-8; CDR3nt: TGTGCCAGCAGCTTAGGCAGACAAGAGACCCAGTACTTC; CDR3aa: CASSLGRQETQYF
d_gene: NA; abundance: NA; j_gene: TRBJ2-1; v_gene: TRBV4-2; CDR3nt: TGTGCCAGCAGCCAAGAACAGGGTTACGAGCAGTTCTTC; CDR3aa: CASSQEQGYEQFF
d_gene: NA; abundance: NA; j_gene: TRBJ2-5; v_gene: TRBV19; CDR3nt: TGTGCCAGTAGTATGAACACGAAGAGACAAGAGACCCAGTACTTC; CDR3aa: CASSMNTKRQETQYF
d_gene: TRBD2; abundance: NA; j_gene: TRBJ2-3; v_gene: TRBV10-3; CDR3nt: TGTGCCATACAAACTAGCGGGGGCACAGATACGCAGTATTTT; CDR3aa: CAIQTSGGTDTQYF
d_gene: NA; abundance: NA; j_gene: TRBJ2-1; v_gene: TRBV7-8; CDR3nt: TGTGCCAGCAGCTTAGAGGCGGGGGAGCAGTTCTTC; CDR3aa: CASSLEAGEQFF
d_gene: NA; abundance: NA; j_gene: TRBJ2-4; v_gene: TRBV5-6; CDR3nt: TGTGCCAGCAGCTTAGGGACATTGGGTATAGCCAAAAACATTCAGTACTTC; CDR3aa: CASSLGTLGIAKNIQYF
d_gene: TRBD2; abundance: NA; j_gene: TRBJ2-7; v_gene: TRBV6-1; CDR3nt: TGTGCCAGCATCCGGGGGGGTATGTTACTCTACGAGCAGTACTTC; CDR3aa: CASIRGGMLLYEQYF
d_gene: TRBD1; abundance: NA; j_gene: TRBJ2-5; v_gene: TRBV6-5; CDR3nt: TGTGCCAGCAGTCAGGGACAGGGACAGACCCAGTACTTC; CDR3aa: CASSQGQGQTQYF
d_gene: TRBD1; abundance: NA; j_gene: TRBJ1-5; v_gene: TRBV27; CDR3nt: TGTGCCAGCAGTTTATCCTTCAGGGGGCGTAATCAGCCCCAGCATTTT; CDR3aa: CASSLSFRGRNQPQHF
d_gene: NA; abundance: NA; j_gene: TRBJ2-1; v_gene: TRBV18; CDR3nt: TGTGCCAGCTCAGCGGACCATAACAATGAGCAGTTCTTC; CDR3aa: CASSADHNNEQFF
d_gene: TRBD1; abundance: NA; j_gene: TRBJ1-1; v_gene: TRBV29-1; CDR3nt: TGCAGCGTTGGACCAGGGAGACAGGGGGGGACTGAAGCTTTCTTT; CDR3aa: CSVGPGRQGGTEAFF
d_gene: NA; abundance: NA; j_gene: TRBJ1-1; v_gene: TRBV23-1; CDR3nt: TGCGCCAGCAGTCATAAGGTCCGGGGGGCGGGTACTGAAGCTTTCTTT; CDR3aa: CASSHKVRGAGTEAFF
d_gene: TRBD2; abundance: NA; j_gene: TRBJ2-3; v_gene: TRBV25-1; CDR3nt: TGTGCCAGCAGTGAATATTCGACTAGCGGGAGGGCCAGGGATACGCAGTATTTT; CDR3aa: CASSEYSTSGRARDTQYF
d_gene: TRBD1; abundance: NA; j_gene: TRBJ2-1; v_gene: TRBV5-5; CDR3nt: TGTGCCAGCAGCGGAGGACAGGGCTGGCGGATGGCTGAGCAGTTCTTC; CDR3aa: CASSGGQGWRMAEQFF
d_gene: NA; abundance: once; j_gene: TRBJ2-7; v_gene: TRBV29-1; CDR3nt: TGCAGCGTTGAAGGAGGGGCGGGTTACGAGCAGTACTTC; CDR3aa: CSVEGGAGYEQYF
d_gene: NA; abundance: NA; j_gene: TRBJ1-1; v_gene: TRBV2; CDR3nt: TGTGCCAGCAGTAGACTTGGGCCTGAAGCTTTCTTT; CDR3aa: CASSRLGPEAFF
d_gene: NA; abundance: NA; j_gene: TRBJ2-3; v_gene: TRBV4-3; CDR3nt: TGCGCCAGCAGTCCCGGGACTGATAGCACAGATACGCAGTATTTT; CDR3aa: CASSPGTDSTDTQYF
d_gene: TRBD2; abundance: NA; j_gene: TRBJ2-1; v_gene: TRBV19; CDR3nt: TGTGCCAGTAAGACTAGCGGGGAGGAACGGAATGAGCAGTTCTTC; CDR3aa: CASKTSGEERNEQFF
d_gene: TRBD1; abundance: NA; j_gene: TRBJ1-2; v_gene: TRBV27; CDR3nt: TGTGCCAGCAGTTTCCAACCGACAGGGGTCGTGAGCTACACCTTC; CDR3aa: CASSFQPTGVVSYTF
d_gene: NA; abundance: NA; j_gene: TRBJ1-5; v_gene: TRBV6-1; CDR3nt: TGTGCCAGCAGTGAATCAGGGAATAGCAATCAGCCCCAGCATTTT; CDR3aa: CASSESGNSNQPQHF
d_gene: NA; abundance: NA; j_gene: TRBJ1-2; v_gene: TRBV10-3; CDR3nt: TGTGCCACCACGGACGGGACGGTGGCTTATGGCTACACCTTC; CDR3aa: CATTDGTVAYGYTF
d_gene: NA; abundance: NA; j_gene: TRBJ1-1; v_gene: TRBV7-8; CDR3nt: TGTGCCAGCAGCTTAGTCGGGGGCGAAAAGGTCAGTGAAGCTTTCTTT; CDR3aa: CASSLVGGEKVSEAFF
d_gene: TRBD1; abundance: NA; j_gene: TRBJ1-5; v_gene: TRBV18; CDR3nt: TGTGCCAGCTCACCTCAACAGGGGGTCGGTAGTCAGCCCCAGCATTTT; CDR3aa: CASSPQQGVGSQPQHF
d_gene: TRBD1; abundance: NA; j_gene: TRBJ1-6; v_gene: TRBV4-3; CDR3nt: TGCGCCAGCAGCCAGACAGGGGCACTCAATTCACCCCTCCACTTT; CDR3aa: CASSQTGALNSPLHF
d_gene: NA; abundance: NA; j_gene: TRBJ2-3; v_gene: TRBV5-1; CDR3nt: TGCGCCAGCAGCTTGGTTGACCTCACAGATACGCAGTATTTT; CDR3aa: CASSLVDLTDTQYF
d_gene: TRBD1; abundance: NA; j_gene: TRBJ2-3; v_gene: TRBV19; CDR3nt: TGTGCCAGTAGTACTTCGGACAGGGACCGGCCAGATACGCAGTATTTT; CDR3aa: CASSTSDRDRPDTQYF
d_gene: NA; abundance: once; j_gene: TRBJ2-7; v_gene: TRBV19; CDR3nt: TGTGCCAGTAGTATGTCGGGGTCGTGGGGCTACGAGCAGTACTTC; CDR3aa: CASSMSGSWGYEQYF
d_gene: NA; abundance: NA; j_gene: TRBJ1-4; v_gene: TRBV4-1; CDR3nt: TGCGCCAGCAGCCCAGGAAGGGGCTCGGCAACTAATGAAAAACTGTTTTTT; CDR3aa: CASSPGRGSATNEKLFF